This T cell receptor (beta chain) was captured by sequencing in a study of blood T cell repertoires in COVID-19. Study background: PBMCs, B-cell-depleted T cells, or T cells provided the cDNA or gDNA that made up the material.

The CDR3 is 13 residues long. Trimming cost V 0 bases and J 6 bases, with 6 bases left between them. Germline values: CDR1 MNHEY, CDR2 SVGEGT. Measured with immunoSEQ multiplex PCR; TCRdb has only the in-frame clones, and not every one. The profile shows over 250,000 clones, 75% to 90% of them singletons. The study recruited people aged 18 to 89 years across roughly 23 US areas. Sequencing was carried out using PBMCs or T cells enriched from blood (not recorded which). The V and J genes are TRBV6-2 or TRBV6-3 and TRBJ2-4, with D possibly matching TRBD1 (6 bases). The source is a woman between 18 and 30 years old who had recovered from COVID-19. In DNA form, the CDR3 reads TGTGCCAGCAGTTACTCGACAGGAAACATTCAGTACTTC. Translated: CASSYSTGNIQYF.